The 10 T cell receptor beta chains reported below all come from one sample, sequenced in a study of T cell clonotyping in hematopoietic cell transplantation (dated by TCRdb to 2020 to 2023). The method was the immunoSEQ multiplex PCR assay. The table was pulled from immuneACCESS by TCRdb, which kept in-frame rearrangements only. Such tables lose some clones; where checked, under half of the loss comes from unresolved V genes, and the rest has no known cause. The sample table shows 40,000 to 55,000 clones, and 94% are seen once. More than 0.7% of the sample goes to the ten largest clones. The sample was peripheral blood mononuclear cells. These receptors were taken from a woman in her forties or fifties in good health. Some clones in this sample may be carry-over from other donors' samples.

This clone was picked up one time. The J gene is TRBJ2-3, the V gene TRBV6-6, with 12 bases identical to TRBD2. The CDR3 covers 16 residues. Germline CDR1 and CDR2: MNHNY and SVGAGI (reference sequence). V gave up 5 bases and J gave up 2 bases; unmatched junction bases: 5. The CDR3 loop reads CASSRGLAGITDTQYF. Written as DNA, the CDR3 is TGTGCCAGCAGTCGCGGACTAGCGGGAATCACAGATACGCAGTATTTT.

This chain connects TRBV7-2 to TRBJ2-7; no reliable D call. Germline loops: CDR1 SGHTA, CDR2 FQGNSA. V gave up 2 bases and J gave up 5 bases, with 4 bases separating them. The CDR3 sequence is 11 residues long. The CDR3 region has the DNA TGTGCCAGCAGCTTAAGCAACGAGCAGTACTTC. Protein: CASSLSNEQYF.

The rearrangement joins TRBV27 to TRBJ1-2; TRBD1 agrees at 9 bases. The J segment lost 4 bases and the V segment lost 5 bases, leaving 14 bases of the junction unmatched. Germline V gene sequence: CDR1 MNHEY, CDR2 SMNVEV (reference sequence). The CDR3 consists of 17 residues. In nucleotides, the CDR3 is TGTGCCAGCAGTACCTTGACAGGGGGTGTCGGGCGCTATGGCTACACCTTC. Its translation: CASSTLTGGVGRYGYTF.

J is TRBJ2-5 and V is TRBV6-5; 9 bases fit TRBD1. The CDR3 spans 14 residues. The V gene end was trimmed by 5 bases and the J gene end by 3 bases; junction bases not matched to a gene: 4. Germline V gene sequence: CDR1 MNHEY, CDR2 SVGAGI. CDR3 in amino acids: CASSTRDREETQYF. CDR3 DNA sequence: TGTGCCAGCAGTACCCGGGACAGGGAAGAGACCCAGTACTTC.

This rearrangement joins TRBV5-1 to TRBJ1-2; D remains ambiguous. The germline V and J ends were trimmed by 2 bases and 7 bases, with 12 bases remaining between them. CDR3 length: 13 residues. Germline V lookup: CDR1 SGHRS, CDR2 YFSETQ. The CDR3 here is CASSFSGDFGYTF. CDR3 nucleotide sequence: TGCGCCAGCAGCTTTTCGGGAGACTTTGGCTACACCTTC. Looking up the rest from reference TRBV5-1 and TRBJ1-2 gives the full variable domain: KAGVTQTPRYLIKTRGQQVTLSCSPISGHRSVSWYQQTPGQGLQFLFEYFSETQRNKGNFPGRFSGRQFSNSRSEMNVSTLELGDSALYLCASSFSGDFGYTFGSGTRLTVV.

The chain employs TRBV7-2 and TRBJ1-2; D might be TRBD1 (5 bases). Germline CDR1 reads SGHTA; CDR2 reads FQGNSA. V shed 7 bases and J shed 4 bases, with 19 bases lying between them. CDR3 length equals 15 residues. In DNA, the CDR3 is TGTGCCAGCACCCTGGATAGGGGCGCTAGCTATGGCTACACCTTC. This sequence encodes CASTLDRGASYGYTF.

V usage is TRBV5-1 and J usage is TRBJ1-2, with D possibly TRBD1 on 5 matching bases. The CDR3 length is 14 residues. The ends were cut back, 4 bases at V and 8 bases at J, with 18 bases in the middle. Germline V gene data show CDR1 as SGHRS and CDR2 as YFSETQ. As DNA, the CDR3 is TGCGCCAGCAGCCCCCTTGGGGGACCGGGCGGCTACACCTTC. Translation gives CASSPLGGPGGYTF. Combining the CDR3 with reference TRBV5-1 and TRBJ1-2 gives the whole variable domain KAGVTQTPRYLIKTRGQQVTLSCSPISGHRSVSWYQQTPGQGLQFLFEYFSETQRNKGNFPGRFSGRQFSNSRSEMNVSTLELGDSALYLCASSPLGGPGGYTFGSGTRLTVV.

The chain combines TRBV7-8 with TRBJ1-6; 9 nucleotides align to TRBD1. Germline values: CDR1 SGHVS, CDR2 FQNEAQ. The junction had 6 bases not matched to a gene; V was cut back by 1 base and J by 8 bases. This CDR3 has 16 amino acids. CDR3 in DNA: TGTGCCAGCAGCTTAGTTTCCGGGACAGGGTATTCACCCCTCCACTTT. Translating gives CASSLVSGTGYSPLHF. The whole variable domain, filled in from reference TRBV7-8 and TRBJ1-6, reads GAGVSQSPRYKVAKRGQDVALRCDPISGHVSLFWYQQALGQGPEFLTYFQNEAQLDKSGLPSDRFFAERPEGSVSTLKIQRTQQEDSAVYLCASSLVSGTGYSPLHFGNGTRLTVT.

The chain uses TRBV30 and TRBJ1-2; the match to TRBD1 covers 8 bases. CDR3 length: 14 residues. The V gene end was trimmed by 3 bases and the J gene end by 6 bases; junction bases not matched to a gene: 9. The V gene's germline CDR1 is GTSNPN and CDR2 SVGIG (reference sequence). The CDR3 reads CAWSRQGSENGYTF. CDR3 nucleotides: TGTGCCTGGAGCCGACAGGGGAGCGAGAATGGCTACACCTTC.

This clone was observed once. The CDR3 sequence is CSTGTGGDGYTF. For the CDR3, the DNA is TGCAGCACAGGGACAGGGGGAGATGGCTACACCTTC. The gene calls are TRBV29-1 and TRBJ1-2, with 11 bases lining up with TRBD1. V trimming: 8 bases; J trimming: 6 bases; junction bases outside the gene matches: 5. The length of the CDR3 is 12 residues. Germline V gene sequence: CDR1 SQVTM, CDR2 ANQGSEA.